This entry concerns a single T cell receptor beta chain. This entry is derived from a study of long-term antiretroviral therapy in people with HIV. HIV-positive participants were all treated in the United States. Survey-level resolution applied to immunoSEQ assay v3.0. Per-sample TRB depth target: roughly 35,000-50,000 T-cell genomes. Generated by immunoSEQ multiplex PCR, the TCRdb table keeps only in-frame clones and is missing some. Counted here are about 27,000 clones, approximately 81% occurring once; the ten biggest clones make up approximately 10%. This CDR3 comprises 14 residues. Trimming stripped 4 bases from V and 2 bases from J, with 10 bases between. Germline assignment: CDR1 SGHDN and CDR2 FVKESK.

The sample consisted of unsorted PBMCs, taken 3 years after starting antiretroviral therapy. This clonotype was sampled from a man in his forties with HIV. The chain couples TRBV14 to TRBJ2-3; D uncertain. As DNA, the CDR3 is TGTGCCAGCAGCCTCCGGACCCTCACAGATACGCAGTATTTT. It translates to CASSLRTLTDTQYF.